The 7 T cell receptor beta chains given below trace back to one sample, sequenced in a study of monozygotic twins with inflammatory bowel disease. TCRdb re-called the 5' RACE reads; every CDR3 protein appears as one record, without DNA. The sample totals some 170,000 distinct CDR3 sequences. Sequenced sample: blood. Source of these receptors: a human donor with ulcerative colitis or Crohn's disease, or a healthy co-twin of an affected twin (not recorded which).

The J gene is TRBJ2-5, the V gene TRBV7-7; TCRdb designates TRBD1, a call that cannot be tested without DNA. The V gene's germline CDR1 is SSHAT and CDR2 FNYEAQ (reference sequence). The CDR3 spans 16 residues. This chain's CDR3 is CASSPVGLPPQETQYF.

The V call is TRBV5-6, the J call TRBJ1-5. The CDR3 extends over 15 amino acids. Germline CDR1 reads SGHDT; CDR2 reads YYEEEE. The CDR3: CASSFRDGFNQPQHF.

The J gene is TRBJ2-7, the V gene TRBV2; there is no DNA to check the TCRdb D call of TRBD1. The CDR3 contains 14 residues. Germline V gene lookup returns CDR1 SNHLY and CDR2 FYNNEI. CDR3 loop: CASRTGQSSYEQYF.

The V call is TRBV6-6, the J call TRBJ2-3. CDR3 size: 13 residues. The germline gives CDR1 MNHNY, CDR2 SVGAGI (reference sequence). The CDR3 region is CASSFGSADTQYF.

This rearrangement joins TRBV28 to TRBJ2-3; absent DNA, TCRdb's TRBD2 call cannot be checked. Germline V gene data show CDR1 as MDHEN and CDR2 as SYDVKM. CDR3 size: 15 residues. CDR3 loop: CASSSSEEAPDTQYF.

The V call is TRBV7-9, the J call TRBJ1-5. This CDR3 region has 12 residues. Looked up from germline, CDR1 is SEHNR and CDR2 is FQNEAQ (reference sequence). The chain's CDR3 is CASSFERQPQHF.

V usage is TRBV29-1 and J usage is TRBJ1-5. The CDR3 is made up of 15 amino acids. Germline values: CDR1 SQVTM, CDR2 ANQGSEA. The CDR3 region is CSVVEASDPIQPQHF.